Below are 8 T cell receptor beta chains sequenced from a single sample in a study of control samples from healthy donors and cancer patients. The method was immunoSEQ multiplex PCR; TCRdb's version includes in-frame clones alone and lacks a portion of them. The sample has around 100,000 clones; approximately 84% are singletons. Specimen: blood. Every receptor here comes from a woman in her forties or fifties in good health.

The V call is TRBV18, the J call TRBJ1-4; maybe TRBD1 (6 bases). V lost 2 bases and J lost 0, with 13 bases in between. Germline V gives CDR1 KGHSH, CDR2 LQKENI. There are 17 residues in the CDR3. The CDR3 DNA sequence: TGTGCCAGCTCACCATGGAGAAGGGGGACAACTAATGAAAAACTGTTTTTT. Amino acid sequence: CASSPWRRGTTNEKLFF.

The chain couples TRBV2 to TRBJ2-3; the D call may be TRBD1 or TRBD2 (6 bases each). This CDR3 has 12 amino acids. Germline CDR1 reads SNHLY; CDR2 reads FYNNEI. Trimming cost V 9 bases and J 4 bases, with 11 bases left between them. CDR3 sequence: CARRGDSDTQYF. CDR3 in DNA: TGTGCCAGAAGGGGGGATTCAGATACGCAGTATTTT.

The V gene is TRBV7-7, the J gene TRBJ1-3; weak D call: TRBD1 (5 bases). CDR3 length: 14 residues. V was cut by 8 bases and J by 5 bases, with 16 bases left in between. CDR1 and CDR2 (germline): SSHAT, FNYEAQ (reference sequence). The CDR3, as DNA: TGTGCCAGCGGGGACCGGGACTCCCGAAACACCATATATTTT. As protein: CASGDRDSRNTIYF. Complete variable domain (other parts from reference TRBV7-7 and TRBJ1-3): GAGVSQSPRYKVTKRGQDVTLRCDPISSHATLYWYQQALGQGPEFLTYFNYEAQPDKSGLPSDRFSAERPEGSISTLTIQRTEQRDSAMYRCASGDRDSRNTIYFGEGSWLTVV.

J is TRBJ2-2 and V is TRBV5-6, with D possibly TRBD1 on 6 matching bases. This CDR3 has 14 residues. V shed 2 bases and J shed 4 bases, with 9 bases lying between them. Germline values: CDR1 SGHDT, CDR2 YYEEEE. The DNA of the CDR3 is TGTGCCAGCAGCTTAACAGGGTTCACCGGGGAGCTGTTTTTT. Its protein product is CASSLTGFTGELFF.

The rearrangement uses TRBV12-3 or TRBV12-4 and TRBJ2-4; no firm D call. The CDR3 extends over 13 amino acids. With 2 bases removed from V and 9 bases from J, the gap between germline ends came to 11 bases. In nucleotides, the CDR3 is TGTGCCAGCAGTTTAAGTCGGACGGGCATTCAGTACTTC. The encoded protein is CASSLSRTGIQYF.

This clone was observed a few times. The rearrangement joins TRBV28 to TRBJ2-1, with 12 bases matching TRBD1. CDR3 size: 16 residues. The germline V gene has CDR1 MDHEN and CDR2 SYDVKM. The V and J ends lost 7 bases and 7 bases, in that order; junction bases with no gene match: 11. CDR3 loop: CASTLSGQGARNEQFF. The CDR3 coding sequence is TGTGCCAGCACCCTCTCGGGACAGGGGGCACGGAATGAGCAGTTCTTC.

Details on this clone: One end of the junction is discordant with germline, which a read error may explain. V and J are TRBV14 and TRBJ2-7, with 9 bases that match TRBD1. The CDR3 sequence is 16 residues long. In germline, CDR1 is SGHDN, CDR2 FVKESK. The DNA for the CDR3 is TGTGCCAGCAGCCAAGATGCAAACAGGGGGCTAGACGAGCGGTACTTC. The encoded protein is CASSQDANRGLDERYF.

This chain joins TRBV19 and TRBJ1-6, with unresolved D. This CDR3 contains 17 residues. Germline values: CDR1 LNHDA, CDR2 SQIVND (reference sequence). V was shortened by 8 bases and J by 0 bases, with 17 bases between the two germline ends. The CDR3 spells CASRNIAESSYNSPLHF. In nucleotides, the CDR3 is TGTGCCAGTCGCAACATCGCCGAGAGCTCCTATAATTCACCCCTCCACTTT. Complete variable domain (other parts from reference TRBV19 and TRBJ1-6): DGGITQSPKYLFRKEGQNVTLSCEQNLNHDAMYWYRQDPGQGLRLIYYSQIVNDFQKGDIAEGYSVSREKKESFPLTVTSAQKNPTAFYLCASRNIAESSYNSPLHFGNGTRLTVT.